One sample yielded the 6 T cell receptor beta chains listed below, sequenced in a study of blood T cell repertoires in COVID-19. Some clones are missing from TCRdb's copy, which holds only in-frame ones; the method was immunoSEQ multiplex PCR. This table has roughly 150,000 clones, 83% appearing once. Sequencing was performed on peripheral blood. Every receptor here comes from a woman at least 80 years old with acute or convalescent COVID-19.

The chain has TRBV5-5 and TRBJ1-5; possible D gene TRBD1, 5 bases. Germline lookup yields CDR1 SGHKS and CDR2 YYEKEE (reference sequence). The length of the CDR3 is 14 residues. V shed 5 bases and J shed 1 base, with 10 bases lying between them. Written as DNA, the CDR3 is TGTGCCAGCAGTTACCGGGGGAGCAATCAGCCCCAGCATTTT. Translated, it gives CASSYRGSNQPQHF.

The genes are TRBV27 and TRBJ2-7; tentatively, D is TRBD1 (5 bases). Germline CDR1 reads MNHEY; CDR2 reads SMNVEV (reference sequence). This CDR3 contains 12 residues. Between the trimmed V and J ends, which lost 2 bases and 5 bases, there was a span of 7 bases. The CDR3 here is CASSLQGHEQYF. The CDR3 DNA reads as TGTGCCAGCAGTTTACAGGGCCACGAGCAGTACTTC.

J is TRBJ2-5 and V is TRBV2, with TRBD2 matching 9 bases. V gave up 8 bases and J gave up 3 bases; unmatched junction bases: 7. Germline CDR1 reads SNHLY; CDR2 reads FYNNEI. CDR3 length: 14 residues. The CDR3, as DNA: TGTGCCAGCCTTTGGGGCGGGAGGGAAGAGACCCAGTACTTC. Protein: CASLWGGREETQYF.

V is TRBV18 and J is TRBJ2-6; D is perhaps TRBD1 (6 bases). This CDR3 has 18 residues. Trimming removed 0 bases at V and 0 bases at J, with 12 bases between. CDR1 is KGHSH, CDR2 LQKENI, per germline. The CDR3 loop reads CASSPPPGAGSGANVLTF. The CDR3 region has the DNA TGTGCCAGCTCACCACCCCCAGGGGCCGGCTCTGGGGCCAACGTCCTGACTTTC.

The V gene is TRBV5-6, the J gene TRBJ1-2, with 8 bases identical to TRBD1. Germline loops: CDR1 SGHDT, CDR2 YYEEEE. The CDR3 is made up of 15 amino acids. V dropped 4 bases and J dropped 3; count of bases not matched to a gene: 8. CDR3 residues: CASSVTDRDDYGYTF. The DNA for the CDR3 is TGTGCCAGCAGCGTCACGGACAGGGATGACTATGGCTACACCTTC.

Written as DNA, the CDR3 is TGTGCCAGCAGACTAGCGGGGGGGCCGAGAAGCACAGATACGCAGTATTTT. Its translation is CASRLAGGPRSTDTQYF. This chain uses TRBV7-2 with TRBJ2-3; 13 bases line up with TRBD2. Unmatched junction bases numbered 6, after V lost 6 bases and J lost 0 bases. The V gene's germline CDR1 is SGHTA and CDR2 FQGNSA. CDR3 size: 17 residues.